These 4 T cell receptor beta chains came from one sample sequenced in a study of response to subunit inactivated influenza vaccine. MiXCR, run by TCRdb on the RT-PCR reads, gives a single entry per CDR3 protein. This table holds fewer than 400,000 distinct CDR3 sequences, 21% found once. The sample in question was PBMCs from blood, obtained 21 months after vaccination. Receptors originate from a man in his fifties or sixties who received an inactivated influenza vaccine.

This rearrangement joins TRBV6-1 to TRBJ2-5; 15 positions match TRBD2. Trimming at V came to 6 bases and at J to 5 bases, leaving 7 bases not matched to a gene. Germline CDR1 is MNHNS and CDR2 is SASEGT. The CDR3 length is 16 residues. In nucleotides, the CDR3 is TGTGCCAGCAGCTGGGGACTAGCGGGAGGAGGTGAGACCCAGTACTTC. Translating gives CASSWGLAGGGETQYF.

The chain has TRBV5-1 and TRBJ1-4, with 9 bases matching TRBD1. This CDR3 has 15 amino acids. V gave up 3 bases and J gave up 5 bases; unmatched junction bases: 5. The germline gives CDR1 SGHRS, CDR2 YFSETQ. The CDR3 loop is CASSSDGQGNEKLFF. For the CDR3, the DNA is TGCGCCAGCAGCTCGGACGGACAGGGGAATGAAAAACTGTTTTTT.

The chain recombines TRBV7-2 with TRBJ2-1, with 9 positions matching TRBD2. The CDR3 totals 18 residues. J was trimmed by 9 bases and V by 0 bases; bases with no gene match: 15. Germline V gene sequence: CDR1 SGHTA, CDR2 FQGNSA. CDR3 region: CASSLAPPLAGAQGEQFF. The DNA of the CDR3 is TGTGCCAGCAGCTTAGCCCCCCCCTTAGCGGGGGCCCAGGGTGAGCAGTTCTTC.

This clonotype appeared a single time. The rearrangement links TRBV5-1 to TRBJ1-2; D possibly corresponds to TRBD1 (5 bases). Germline assignment: CDR1 SGHRS and CDR2 YFSETQ. Trimming took off 4 bases at V and 3 bases at J, with 10 bases between the two ends. The length of the CDR3 is 13 residues. The CDR3 DNA follows: TGCGCCAGCAGCCTGGACATCTACTATGGCTACACCTTC. Translating it yields CASSLDIYYGYTF.